A single sample gave rise to the 10 T cell receptor beta chains below, sequenced in a study of shared clonotypes between healthy human individuals. Measured with immunoSEQ multiplex PCR; TCRdb has only the in-frame clones, and not every one. This sample has about 1.1 million clones, with about 72% found just once. What was sequenced was memory CD4+ T cells from PBMCs. As to subset: CD45RA-negative fraction. The origin of the receptors is a man aged 18 to 30 in good health. Some clones in this sample may be carry-over from other donors' samples.

About this clone itself: A read error is likely, as this CDR3 ends without the conserved phenylalanine or tryptophan. It is unclear where the CDR3 begins or ends on the DNA, so no DNA is shown, and the CDR3 is as TCRdb lists it. The chain carries TRBV6-5 and TRBJ1-2. Germline V gene lookup returns CDR1 MNHEY and CDR2 SVGAGI. The CDR3 comprises 13 residues, both ends counted. The CDR3 is CASSSDSRRSAFY.

V is TRBV28 and J is TRBJ2-1, with D perhaps matching TRBD2 (6 bases). The CDR3 is 17 residues long. Germline CDR1 MDHEN, CDR2 SYDVKM. V was trimmed by 4 bases and J by 0 bases, leaving 16 bases between them. CDR3 DNA sequence: TGTGCCAGCAGTTCCGTAATTGGGGGGAGCTCCTACAATGAGCAGTTCTTC. Translation gives CASSSVIGGSSYNEQFF.

The chain links TRBV14 to TRBJ1-2; D unclear. This CDR3 spans 14 amino acids. Germline V lookup: CDR1 SGHDN, CDR2 FVKESK. The V end was cut by 0 bases, the J end by 8 bases, with 13 bases between. CDR3 DNA: TGTGCCAGCAGCCAAGATCGGGGAGCCGGGGGCTACACCTTC. It codes for CASSQDRGAGGYTF.

DNA for the CDR3: TGTGCCAGCAGCTTAGCTCTGGCCAGGGCGGAGGCTTTCTTT. It yields the protein CASSLALARAEAFF. The chain combines TRBV7-9 with TRBJ1-1, with D tentatively TRBD1 (5 bases). V was shortened by 0 bases and J by 11 bases, with 16 bases between the two germline ends. The CDR3 contains 14 residues. CDR1 is SEHNR, CDR2 FQNEAQ, per germline (reference sequence).

The rearrangement uses TRBV5-4 and TRBJ1-3; D may be TRBD1 (5 bases). Trimming took 5 bases from V and 4 from J, leaving 13 bases between them. Germline-derived CDR1 and CDR2 are SGHNT and YYREEE (reference sequence). CDR3 length: 14 amino acids. CDR3 sequence (DNA): TGTGCCAGCAGTCTGGGGGTGGCCGGAAACACCATATATTTT. Its protein is CASSLGVAGNTIYF.

The CDR3 reads CASSPRTGIDGYTF. DNA of the CDR3: TGTGCCAGCTCACCACGGACAGGGATTGATGGCTACACCTTC. The chain is built from TRBV18 and TRBJ1-2, with 8 bases lining up with TRBD1. The CDR3 is 14 residues long. The V gene end was trimmed by 1 base and the J gene end by 6 bases; junction bases not matched to a gene: 4. Germline V gene sequence: CDR1 KGHSH, CDR2 LQKENI.

The DNA of the CDR3 is TGTGCCAGCAATCACCCACAGAGACAGGCACGACTAGCGGGAGATATGGGCAATGAGCAGTTCTTC. Its protein is CASNHPQRQARLAGDMGNEQFF. This chain uses TRBV2 with TRBJ2-1; 12 bases fit TRBD2. Germline-derived CDR1 and CDR2 are SNHLY and FYNNEI. With V trimmed by 7 bases and J by 6 bases, 28 bases remained unmatched. This CDR3 spans 22 amino acids.

This chain joins TRBV9 and TRBJ2-1; the match to TRBD2 covers 10 bases. In germline, CDR1 is SGDLS, CDR2 YYNGEE. This CDR3 spans 16 amino acids. The junction had 5 bases not matched to a gene; V was cut back by 0 bases and J by 5 bases. Here the CDR3 DNA reads TGTGCCAGCAGCGTAGTGGGGCTAGCGGGAGACAATGAGCAGTTCTTC. The encoded protein is CASSVVGLAGDNEQFF.

The chain joins TRBV30 to TRBJ2-7; D perhaps matches TRBD2 (5 bases). Trimming took 2 bases from V and 4 from J, leaving 12 bases between them. This CDR3 has 13 residues. Germline V CDR1 and CDR2: GTSNPN, SVGIG (reference sequence). CDR3 in DNA: TGTGCCTGGAGTAGTGGGAGAAAGTACGAGCAGTACTTC. This encodes CAWSSGRKYEQYF. Together with reference TRBV30 and TRBJ2-7, the CDR3 gives the full variable domain: SQTIHQWPATLVQPVGSPLSLECTVEGTSNPNLYWYRQAAGRGLQLLFYSVGIGQISSEVPQNLSASRPQDRQFILSSKKLLLSDSGFYLCAWSSGRKYEQYFGPGTRLTVT.

V is TRBV11-2 and J is TRBJ2-5; 7 nucleotides line up with TRBD1. Germline values: CDR1 SGHAT, CDR2 FQNNGV. V trimming: 6 bases; J trimming: 1 base; junction bases outside the gene matches: 5. CDR3 length: 14 amino acids. CDR3 loop: CASRPDRVQETQYF. The CDR3 DNA reads TGTGCCAGCAGACCTGACAGGGTCCAAGAGACCCAGTACTTC. The variable domain in full, with the rest retrieved from reference TRBV11-2 and TRBJ2-5, is EAGVAQSPRYKIIEKRQSVAFWCNPISGHATLYWYQQILGQGPKLLIQFQNNGVVDDSQLPKDRFSAERLKGVDSTLKIQPAKLEDSAVYLCASRPDRVQETQYFGPGTRLLVL.